Below, 18 T cell receptor beta chains from the same sample are listed, as sequenced in a study of memory CD4+ T cells and cytomegalovirus serostatus. Sequencing used immunoSEQ multiplex PCR; TCRdb keeps in-frame clones, though not all of them. Of about 61,000 clones listed, 75% to 85% are singletons. The sort gate was single viable CD3+CD4+CD8-CD45RO+ cells for memory CD4+ T cells. Sequenced sample: memory CD4+ T cells from blood. All receptors come from an adult in good health and CMV-seronegative.

The chain combines TRBV4-2 with TRBJ2-7, with TRBD1 matching over 9 bases. The length of the CDR3 is 15 residues. Germline-derived CDR1 and CDR2 are LGHNA and YNFKEQ. Germline trimming cut 6 bases from V and 3 bases from J; bases unmatched to any gene: 9. CDR3 amino acids: CASSPGQGRVYEQYF. The DNA of the CDR3 is TGTGCCAGCAGTCCGGGACAGGGAAGGGTCTACGAGCAGTACTTC.

The chain employs TRBV5-1 and TRBJ2-1; D may correspond to TRBD1 or TRBD2 (6 bases each). The CDR3 consists of 17 residues. Germline CDR1 SGHRS, CDR2 YFSETQ. V lost 0 bases, J lost 2 bases, and 15 bases lay in between. The CDR3 coding sequence is TGCGCCAGCAGCTTGGGAGGGGGGCGGGACCCCTACAATGAGCAGTTCTTC. Encoded protein: CASSLGGGRDPYNEQFF.

V and J are TRBV7-7 and TRBJ1-1; maybe TRBD1 (5 bases). Trimming took 5 bases from V and 4 from J, leaving 11 bases between them. There are 13 residues in the CDR3. Germline V lookup: CDR1 SSHAT, CDR2 FNYEAQ (reference sequence). CDR3 coding DNA: TGTGCCAGCAGCCCCCAGGGAAGCACTGAAGCTTTCTTT. Its translation is CASSPQGSTEAFF.

The gene calls are TRBV6-5 and TRBJ2-7; 8 positions agree with TRBD1. This CDR3 spans 15 amino acids. The V and J ends lost 8 bases and 0 bases, in that order; junction bases with no gene match: 9. CDR1 is MNHEY, CDR2 SVGAGI, per germline. The CDR3 protein is CASSGGDRSSYEQYF. The CDR3, as DNA: TGTGCCAGCTCCGGCGGGGACAGGAGCTCCTACGAGCAGTACTTC.

This clone has only one observation. The chain's CDR3 is CASSFRDRALGTQYF. CDR3 in DNA: TGTGCCAGCAGCTTCCGGGACAGGGCCCTAGGGACCCAGTACTTC. The chain carries TRBV7-8 and TRBJ2-5; 9 bases map to TRBD1. The CDR3 extends over 15 amino acids. The J segment lost 7 bases and the V segment lost 3 bases, leaving 9 bases of the junction unmatched. Germline CDR1 and CDR2: SGHVS and FQNEAQ.

V and J are TRBV5-1 and TRBJ1-3; D not resolved. V shed 2 bases and J shed 0 bases, with 12 bases lying between them. This CDR3 is 16 amino acids long. Germline values: CDR1 SGHRS, CDR2 YFSETQ. The CDR3 nucleotides read TGCGCCAGCAGCTTATGGTCCGCTGGCTCTGGAAACACCATATATTTT. This encodes CASSLWSAGSGNTIYF.

The chain is built from TRBV11-1 and TRBJ2-7, with D maybe TRBD2 (5 bases). CDR3 length: 16 amino acids. V lost 5 bases, J lost 5 bases, and 22 bases lay in between. The germline V gene encodes CDR1 SGHAT and CDR2 FQDESV (reference sequence). Here the CDR3 reads CASSPLGVPSGNEQYF. The CDR3 coding sequence is TGTGCCAGCAGCCCCCTCGGGGTCCCCTCCGGTAACGAGCAGTACTTC.

The chain uses TRBV15 and TRBJ2-7; 7 bases align to TRBD2. V trimming: 0 bases; J trimming: 2 bases; junction bases outside the gene matches: 4. The CDR3 is made up of 15 amino acids. Germline V lookup: CDR1 LNHNV, CDR2 YYDKDF (reference sequence). The chain's CDR3 is CATSRDGGRPYEQYF. CDR3 sequence (DNA): TGTGCCACCAGCAGAGATGGCGGGAGACCCTACGAGCAGTACTTC.

This sequence joins TRBV9 and TRBJ2-5; possibly TRBD1 for D (6 bases). The CDR3 spans 15 residues. Germline CDR1 and CDR2: SGDLS and YYNGEE. V shed 3 bases and J shed 5 bases, with 17 bases lying between them. This CDR3 reads CASSGQGNGGETQYF. The CDR3 DNA reads as TGTGCCAGCAGCGGGCAGGGGAACGGTGGGGAGACCCAGTACTTC.

V gene TRBV19 combines with J gene TRBJ1-4; no definite D call. With 4 bases removed from V and 4 bases from J, the gap between germline ends came to 10 bases. CDR3 length: 14 residues. CDR1 and CDR2 from the germline V gene are LNHDA and SQIVND (reference sequence). CDR3 DNA sequence: TGTGCCAGTAGTACCCCAGGTCGTAATGAAAAACTGTTTTTT. Translating it yields CASSTPGRNEKLFF.

The V gene is TRBV6-5, the J gene TRBJ2-3, with TRBD2 matching 10 bases. The CDR3 runs to 16 residues. J gave up 5 bases and V 2 bases, and 7 bases lay outside the gene matches. Germline V lookup: CDR1 MNHEY, CDR2 SVGAGI. As DNA, the CDR3 is TGTGCCAGCAGTTACAGAGCGGGAGGGCATGGAGATACGCAGTATTTT. Its protein is CASSYRAGGHGDTQYF.

The chain links TRBV5-1 to TRBJ2-1; D might be TRBD2 (5 bases). The germline CDR1 and CDR2 sequences are SGHRS and YFSETQ. The V gene lost 4 bases and the J gene lost 10 bases, with 18 bases spanning the gap. The CDR3 is made up of 14 amino acids. The CDR3: CASSVKLGLEEQFF. In nucleotides, the CDR3 is TGCGCCAGCAGCGTCAAACTAGGGTTAGAAGAGCAGTTCTTC.

The chain couples TRBV30 to TRBJ1-1, with TRBD1 matching over 7 bases. This CDR3 has 13 amino acids. Looked up from germline, CDR1 is GTSNPN and CDR2 is SVGIG (reference sequence). Trimming removed 3 bases from V and 1 base from J; junction bases left unmatched: 2. In DNA form, the CDR3 reads TGTGCCTGGAGGAGACAGGGGAACACTGAAGCTTTCTTT. Amino acid sequence: CAWRRQGNTEAFF.

The V gene is TRBV5-6, the J gene TRBJ1-1; possible D gene TRBD1, 5 bases. The V gene's germline CDR1 is SGHDT and CDR2 YYEEEE. Between the trimmed V and J ends, which lost 1 base and 3 bases, there was a span of 16 bases. The CDR3 extends over 16 amino acids. The CDR3 DNA is TGTGCCAGCAGCTTGATCAGGGAAGGGAAGGACACTGAAGCTTTCTTT. Encoded protein: CASSLIREGKDTEAFF. Full variable domain (rest looked up from reference TRBV5-6 and TRBJ1-1): DAGVTQSPTHLIKTRGQQVTLRCSPKSGHDTVSWYQQALGQGPQFIFQYYEEEERQRGNFPDRFSGHQFPNYSSELNVNALLLGDSALYLCASSLIREGKDTEAFFGQGTRLTVV.

This clone appeared once. In DNA form, the CDR3 reads TGTGCCAGCAGTTACCGCGGGGTCGGGGATACGCAGTATTTT. Translated, it gives CASSYRGVGDTQYF. The genes are TRBV6-5 and TRBJ2-3; the D gene is possibly TRBD2 (6 bases). This CDR3 is built from 14 residues. The V end lost 2 bases, the J end lost 6 bases, and 12 bases lay between the germline ends. In germline, CDR1 is MNHEY, CDR2 SVGAGI.

This sequence joins TRBV4-1 and TRBJ1-4; TRBD1 matches 8 bases. The CDR3 length is 15 residues. Germline V lookup: CDR1 MGHRA, CDR2 YSYEKL. Losses at the gene ends were 5 bases for V and 8 bases for J; bases not matched to a gene: 10. This chain's CDR3 is CASSLQGQAGEKLFF. The CDR3 region has the DNA TGCGCCAGCAGCTTACAGGGACAGGCGGGGGAAAAACTGTTTTTT.

The V and J genes are TRBV5-4 and TRBJ1-5; D possibly corresponds to TRBD1 (5 bases). This CDR3 contains 15 residues. Germline V gene sequence: CDR1 SGHNT, CDR2 YYREEE (reference sequence). Trimming took off 1 base at V and 1 base at J, with 9 bases between the two ends. As DNA, the CDR3 is TGTGCCAGCAGCTTGTATCCAGGGAGCAATCAGCCCCAGCATTTT. As protein: CASSLYPGSNQPQHF.

The chain couples TRBV6-5 to TRBJ1-6, with D uncertain. This CDR3 has 16 amino acids. Trimming removed 4 bases at V and 0 bases at J, with 10 bases between. Germline V lookup: CDR1 MNHEY, CDR2 SVGAGI. CDR3 DNA: TGTGCCAGCAGTTCCTTACAGAGCTCCTATAATTCACCCCTCCACTTT. Translated, it gives CASSSLQSSYNSPLHF.